This T cell receptor (beta chain) was documented in a study of blood T cell repertoires in COVID-19. Germline V gene data show CDR1 as SGDLS and CDR2 as YYNGEE. This CDR3 is built from 15 residues. The germline V and J ends were trimmed by 4 bases and 1 base, with 14 bases remaining between them. Profiling relied on immunoSEQ multiplex PCR, and the TCRdb table lists in-frame clones only, not all of them. The repertoire holds some 44,000 clones, with 87% as singletons. In this sample, this clone is medium-sized. The chain carries TRBV9 and TRBJ1-1; TRBD1 might be the D (5 bases). Sequencing was performed on peripheral blood. The sequence was obtained from a man between 60 and 75 years old with active COVID-19. CDR3 residues: CASSQNGGANTEAFF. CDR3 sequence (DNA): TGTGCCAGCAGCCAAAACGGTGGGGCGAACACTGAAGCTTTCTTT. Combining the CDR3 with reference TRBV9 and TRBJ1-1 gives the whole variable domain DSGVTQTPKHLITATGQRVTLRCSPRSGDLSVYWYQQSLDQGLQFLIQYYNGEERAKGNILERFSAQQFPDLHSELNLSSLELGDSALYFCASSQNGGANTEAFFGQGTRLTVV.